One sample yielded the 15 T cell receptor beta chains listed below, sequenced in a study of blood T cell repertoires in COVID-19. This table comes from immunoSEQ multiplex PCR, and its TCRdb copy is limited to in-frame clones, with some not included. The table shows tens of thousands of clones, with approximately 80% occurring only once. Sequenced: peripheral blood. The receptors derive from a human donor in a cohort sampled during active COVID-19.

This chain links TRBV29-1 with TRBJ2-5; D gene unclear. Trimming took 2 bases from V and 10 from J, leaving 11 bases between them. This CDR3 contains 11 residues. Germline loops: CDR1 SQVTM, CDR2 ANQGSEA. CDR3 region: CSVERLGFQYF. The CDR3 nucleotides are TGCAGCGTTGAACGCCTAGGATTCCAGTACTTC.

This chain links TRBV6-6 with TRBJ1-2; TRBD1 agrees at 7 bases. The V gene end was trimmed by 5 bases and the J gene end by 0 bases; junction bases not matched to a gene: 3. Germline V CDR1 and CDR2: MNHNY, SVGAGI (reference sequence). CDR3 length: 14 amino acids. CDR3 sequence reads: CASSAGQTNYGYTF. The CDR3 DNA reads TGTGCCAGCAGTGCGGGACAGACTAACTATGGCTACACCTTC.

CDR3 protein: CASSPRLLGNGDTQYF. CDR3 DNA sequence: TGTGCCAGTAGTCCCAGATTACTAGGAAACGGAGATACGCAGTATTTT. The chain employs TRBV19 and TRBJ2-3; a possible D gene is TRBD2 (5 bases). The CDR3 is 16 residues long. Per the germline V gene, CDR1 is LNHDA and CDR2 is SQIVND (reference sequence). V was clipped by 5 bases and J by 5 bases, with 20 bases between them.

A single count supports this clone. V is TRBV28 and J is TRBJ1-1; 10 bases are a match to TRBD1. The J segment lost 1 base and the V segment lost 5 bases, leaving 10 bases of the junction unmatched. The CDR3 consists of 17 residues. Per germline, CDR1 MDHEN and CDR2 SYDVKM. CDR3 loop: CASSTTGGKGGNTEAFF. Written as DNA, the CDR3 is TGTGCCAGCAGTACGACAGGGGGCAAAGGGGGGAACACTGAAGCTTTCTTT.

This clone was seen just once. J is TRBJ1-2 and V is TRBV25-1; 8 bases are a match to TRBD1. The CDR3 is 13 amino acids. V lost 8 bases, J lost 5 bases, and 7 bases stayed unmatched. From germline, CDR1 is MGHDK and CDR2 SYGVNS. The CDR3, as DNA: TGTGCCAGCCAGGGGGCTGGGTGGTATGGCTACACCTTC. This encodes CASQGAGWYGYTF.

V and J are TRBV5-3 and TRBJ2-2, with 9 bases matching TRBD2. TRBV5-3 is an ORF for which the function is uncertain. Trimming took 1 base from V and 8 from J; bases not matched to a gene: 18. This CDR3 has 19 residues. The CDR3 loop is CARSLNLPPGLAGWGELFF. CDR3 DNA: TGTGCCAGAAGCTTGAATCTCCCCCCGGGTCTAGCGGGGTGGGGGGAGCTGTTTTTT.

This clone was seen just once. V is TRBV28 and J is TRBJ2-7, with 14 bases that match TRBD2. The trim removed 6 bases at V and 6 bases at J, leaving 7 bases unmatched. Per germline, CDR1 MDHEN and CDR2 SYDVKM. CDR3 length: 15 residues. Here the CDR3 DNA reads TGTGCCAGCAGCCAGGGACTAGCGGGAGCCCGCGAGCAGTACTTC. It encodes CASSQGLAGAREQYF.

The V and J genes are TRBV6-6 and TRBJ1-6; 7 bases are shared with TRBD1. The CDR3 is 14 residues long. Germline assignment: CDR1 MNHNY and CDR2 SVGAGI (reference sequence). V was pared by 3 bases and J by 8 bases, with 4 bases of the junction left unmatched. CDR3 in DNA: TGTGCCAGCAGTTATAAGGGGGCCGATTCACCCCTCCACTTT. Translated, it gives CASSYKGADSPLHF.

This clone was found a few times. J is TRBJ2-1 and V is TRBV6-1; possibly TRBD1 for D (6 bases). Germline V gene lookup returns CDR1 MNHNS and CDR2 SASEGT. V was cut by 1 base and J by 7 bases, with 17 bases left in between. This CDR3 comprises 16 residues. The chain's CDR3 is CASSEVGGSSKNEQFF. CDR3 bases: TGTGCCAGCAGTGAAGTAGGGGGATCTTCGAAGAATGAGCAGTTCTTC.

This sequence joins TRBV4-3 and TRBJ2-5; TRBD2 matches 9 bases. The CDR3 is made up of 18 amino acids. V shed 2 bases and J 5 bases; nucleotides not matched to a gene: 15. From germline, CDR1 is LGHNA and CDR2 YSLEER. The DNA for the CDR3 is TGCGCCAGCAGCCAATTCGCGGGGGTGCGGGAGGGACGTGAGACCCAGTACTTC. As protein: CASSQFAGVREGRETQYF.

This rearrangement joins TRBV7-2 to TRBJ2-3; the match to TRBD2 covers 12 bases. V lost 5 bases, J lost 2 bases, and 11 bases stayed unmatched. The CDR3 totals 18 residues. The germline V gene has CDR1 SGHTA and CDR2 FQGNSA. CDR3 nucleotides: TGTGCCAGCAGCGCTGGACTAGCGGGACGTATGTTCACAGATACGCAGTATTTT. Translation gives CASSAGLAGRMFTDTQYF.

The rearrangement joins TRBV10-2 to TRBJ2-3; 12 nucleotides align to TRBD2. The V gene's germline CDR1 is WSHSY and CDR2 SAAADI. The CDR3 extends over 16 amino acids. Trimming at V came to 6 bases and at J to 5 bases, leaving 9 bases not matched to a gene. The CDR3 region has the DNA TGCGCCAGCAGCGCAAGACTAGCGGGAGACTTAGATACGCAGTATTTT. Translation gives CASSARLAGDLDTQYF.

The V and J genes are TRBV19 and TRBJ1-5; 11 nucleotides line up with TRBD1. Trimming cost V 5 bases and J 3 bases; bases outside gene matches: 3. The CDR3 length is 15 residues. Germline V gene sequence: CDR1 LNHDA, CDR2 SQIVND (reference sequence). Here the CDR3 DNA reads TGTGCCAGTAGTCGGGACAGGGGGGACAATCAGCCCCAGCATTTT. Its translation: CASSRDRGDNQPQHF.

This clone came up a few times. The J gene is TRBJ2-7, the V gene TRBV28; 10 bases match TRBD1. Germline V gives CDR1 MDHEN, CDR2 SYDVKM. Losses at the gene ends were 5 bases for V and 1 base for J; bases not matched to a gene: 11. This CDR3 region has 17 residues. The CDR3 spells CASSPARDRGGSYEQYF. The CDR3 DNA reads TGTGCCAGCAGTCCTGCCCGGGACAGGGGCGGGTCCTACGAGCAGTACTTC.

This chain connects TRBV4-1 to TRBJ2-7; 11 nucleotides align to TRBD1. V was clipped by 4 bases and J by 4 bases; unmatched bases: 3. The CDR3 runs 14 residues. The germline V gene has CDR1 MGHRA and CDR2 YSYEKL. DNA of the CDR3: TGCGCCAGCAGCCGCGGGGACAGGGGGTACGAGCAGTACTTC. It yields the protein CASSRGDRGYEQYF.